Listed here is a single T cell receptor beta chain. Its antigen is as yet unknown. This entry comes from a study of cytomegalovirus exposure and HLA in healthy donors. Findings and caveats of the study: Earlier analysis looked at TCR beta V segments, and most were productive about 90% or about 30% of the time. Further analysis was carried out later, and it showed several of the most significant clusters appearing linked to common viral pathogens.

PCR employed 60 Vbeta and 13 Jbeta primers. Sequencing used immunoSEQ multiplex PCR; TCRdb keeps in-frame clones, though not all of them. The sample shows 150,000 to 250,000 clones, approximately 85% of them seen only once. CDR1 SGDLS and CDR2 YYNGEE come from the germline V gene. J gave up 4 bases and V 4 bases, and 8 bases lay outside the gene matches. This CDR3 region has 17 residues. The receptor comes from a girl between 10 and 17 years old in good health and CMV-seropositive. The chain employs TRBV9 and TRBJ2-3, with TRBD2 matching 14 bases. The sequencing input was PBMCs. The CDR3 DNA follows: TGTGCCAGCAGCCCTCGTTGGACTAGCGGGGGGTCAGATACGCAGTATTTT. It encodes CASSPRWTSGGSDTQYF.